This T cell receptor (beta chain) stems from a study of cytomegalovirus exposure and HLA in healthy donors. Study-wide context: The 100 to 150 validation repertoires, a later analysis reported, used the same platform as the approximately 670 repertoires from the first cohort. Notes on the study in general: In a later analysis, first-cohort TCR clusters were found to tend to co-occur in the roughly 120 validation repertoires. The study listed roughly 160 cytomegalovirus-associated TCR beta chains.

The donors were part of the validation cohort, which consisted of more than 90 subjects and was separate from the first cohort of around 620 subjects. Assay used: immunoSEQ multiplex PCR; TCRdb lists only in-frame clones, some missing. The table shows 150,000 to 200,000 clones, with about nine tenths occurring only once. As for this clone: The antigen remains unidentified.

V dropped 1 base and J dropped 13 bases, with 12 bases sitting between them. Germline-derived CDR1 and CDR2 are SNHLY and FYNNEI. The CDR3 extends over 12 amino acids. This clonotype originated in a woman under 30 in good health and CMV-seropositive. The sample taken for sequencing was PBMCs. J is TRBJ2-3 and V is TRBV2; D may be TRBD1 (6 bases). This chain's CDR3 is CASSEEVYREYF. In DNA form, the CDR3 reads TGTGCCAGCAGTGAAGAGGTATACAGGGAGTATTTT.